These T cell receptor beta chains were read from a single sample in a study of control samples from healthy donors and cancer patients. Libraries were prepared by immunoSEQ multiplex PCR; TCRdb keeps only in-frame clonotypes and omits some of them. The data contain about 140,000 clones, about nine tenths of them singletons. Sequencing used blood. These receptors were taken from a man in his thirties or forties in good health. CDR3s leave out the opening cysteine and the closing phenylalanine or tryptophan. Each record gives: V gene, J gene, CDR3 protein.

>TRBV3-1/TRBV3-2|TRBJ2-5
ASSQAPSRRETQY
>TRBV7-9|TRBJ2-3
ASSLRTGPTDTQY
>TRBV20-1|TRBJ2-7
SASSSGGPGEQY
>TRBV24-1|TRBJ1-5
ATSDPRQGTQPQH
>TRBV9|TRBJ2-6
ASSVERSRAGANVLT
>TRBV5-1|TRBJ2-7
ASSTQGRGDEQY
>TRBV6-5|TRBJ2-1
ASSSTGVSYNEQF
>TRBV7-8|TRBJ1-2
ASSARQGNNYGYT
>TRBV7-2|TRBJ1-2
ASSLSGGRSNYGYT
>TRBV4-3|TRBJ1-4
ASSQVRTNEKLF
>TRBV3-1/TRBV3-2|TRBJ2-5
ASSHGTNLGLETQY
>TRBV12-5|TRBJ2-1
ASGGESSYNEQF
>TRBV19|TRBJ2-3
ASQGREYTSTDTQY
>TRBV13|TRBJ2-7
ASNFRGGGYEQY
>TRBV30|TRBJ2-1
AWTLGSSSYYRF
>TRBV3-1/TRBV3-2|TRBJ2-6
ASSQVPASGANVLT
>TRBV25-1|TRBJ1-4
ASSETGGANEKLF
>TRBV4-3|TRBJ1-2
ASSHRQGVTQGEDYGYT
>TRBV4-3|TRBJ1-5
ASSQEKGNQPQH
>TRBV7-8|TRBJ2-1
ASTPTNYNEQF
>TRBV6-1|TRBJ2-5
ASSDSSPRETQY
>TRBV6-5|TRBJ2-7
ASSYSTAPAYEQY
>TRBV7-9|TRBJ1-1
ASSPTGFRVRGEAF
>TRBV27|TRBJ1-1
ASSPRGGRLNTEAF
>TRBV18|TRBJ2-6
ASHLGRSSGANVLT
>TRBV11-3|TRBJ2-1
ASRSRSGRVTGEQF
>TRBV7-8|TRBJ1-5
ASSQGGGGNNQPQH
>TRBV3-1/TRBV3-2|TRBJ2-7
ASSQGQTWGEQY
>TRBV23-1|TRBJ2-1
ASSPDGGTEQF
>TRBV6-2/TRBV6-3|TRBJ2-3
ASSGAGQGLTDTQY